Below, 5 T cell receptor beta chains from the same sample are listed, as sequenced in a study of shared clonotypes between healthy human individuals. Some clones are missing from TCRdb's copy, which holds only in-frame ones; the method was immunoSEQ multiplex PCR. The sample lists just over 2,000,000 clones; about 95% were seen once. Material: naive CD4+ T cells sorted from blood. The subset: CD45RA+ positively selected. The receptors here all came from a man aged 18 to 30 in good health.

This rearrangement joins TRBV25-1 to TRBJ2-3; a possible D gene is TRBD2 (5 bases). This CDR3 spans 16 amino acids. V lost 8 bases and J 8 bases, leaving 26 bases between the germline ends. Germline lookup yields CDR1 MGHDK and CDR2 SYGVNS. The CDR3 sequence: CASASFGSEDLATQYF. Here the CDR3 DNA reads TGTGCCAGCGCCTCCTTCGGATCGGAGGACCTCGCTACGCAGTATTTT.

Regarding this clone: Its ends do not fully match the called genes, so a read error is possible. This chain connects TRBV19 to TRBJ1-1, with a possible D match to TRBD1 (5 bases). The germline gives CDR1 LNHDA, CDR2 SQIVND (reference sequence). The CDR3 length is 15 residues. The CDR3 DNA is TGTGCCAGTAGTATCCACGAAGCGGGGGACCGTCGAGTTCACTTT. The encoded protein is CASSIHEAGDRRVHF.

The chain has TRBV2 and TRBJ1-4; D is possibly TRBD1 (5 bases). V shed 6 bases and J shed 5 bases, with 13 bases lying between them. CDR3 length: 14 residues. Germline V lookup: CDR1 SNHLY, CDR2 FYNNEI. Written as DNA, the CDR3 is TGTGCCAGCAGAGAACAGGTCGCCAATGAAAAACTGTTTTTT. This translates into CASREQVANEKLFF.

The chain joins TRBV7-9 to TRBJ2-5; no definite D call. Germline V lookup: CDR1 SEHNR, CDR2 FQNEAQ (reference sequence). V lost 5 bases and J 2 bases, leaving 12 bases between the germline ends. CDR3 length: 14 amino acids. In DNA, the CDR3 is TGTGCCAGCAGCCTATTTACCGAGCAAGAGACCCAGTACTTC. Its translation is CASSLFTEQETQYF.

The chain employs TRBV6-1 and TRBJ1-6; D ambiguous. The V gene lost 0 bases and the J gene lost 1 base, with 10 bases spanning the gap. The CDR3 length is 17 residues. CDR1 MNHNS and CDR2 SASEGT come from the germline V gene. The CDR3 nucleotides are TGTGCCAGCAGTGAAGCGCTGGGTGGGTCCTATAATTCACCCCTCCACTTT. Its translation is CASSEALGGSYNSPLHF.